The rows below give T cell receptor beta chains drawn from one sample of a study of T cell repertoires in cytomegalovirus infection. One entry per CDR3 protein results from TCRdb running MiXCR on the reads. This repertoire shows 50,000 to 60,000 distinct CDR3 sequences, around a fifth found once; its top ten account for around four fifths. Antigen specificity for these receptors is unknown. The specimen was CD8+ T cells from cultured PBMCs, collected from culture after CMV antigen stimulation. These receptors came from a human donor in good health (CMV status not recorded). Some clones in this sample may be carry-over from other donors' samples. Both conserved end residues are part of each CDR3. D genes are given only for firm matches. Size is stated for part of the rows, as once, few or many counts, or as a class when the clone is expanded.

TRBV7-6	.	.	TRBJ1-2	CASSLSPSANYGYTF	TGTGCCAGCAGCTTATCACCCTCAGCTAACTATGGCTACACCTTC
TRBV12-3/TRBV12-4	.	.	TRBJ2-7	CASSLPHNRPSYEQYF	TGTGCCAGCAGTTTACCCCATAACAGACCCTCCTACGAGCAGTACTTC
TRBV7-9	.	.	TRBJ1-2	CASSLGGHGYTF	TGTGCCAGCAGCCTAGGGGGGCATGGCTACACCTTC
TRBV10-3	.	.	TRBJ1-3	CAISDGNTIYF	TGTGCCATCAGCGATGGAAACACCATATATTTT
TRBV7-2	few	.	TRBJ2-7	CASSDTGSSYEQYF	TGTGCCAGCAGCGATACAGGGAGCTCCTACGAGCAGTACTTC
TRBV7-8	.	.	TRBJ1-4	CASSLEAYNEKLFF	TGTGCCAGCAGCTTAGAGGCCTACAATGAAAAACTGTTTTTT
TRBV7-6	.	.	TRBJ2-2	CASSLAFVPGALGGELFF	TGTGCCAGCAGCTTAGCGTTTGTCCCGGGGGCGCTAGGCGGGGAGCTGTTTTTT
TRBV7-8	.	.	TRBJ2-4	CASSLGQSSFIAKNSQYF	TGTGCCAGCAGCTTAGGGCAGAGCTCCTTTATAGCCAAAAACAGTCAGTACTTC
TRBV6-5	.	.	TRBJ2-6	CASSTVRAAGAGANVLTF	TGTGCCAGCAGTACAGTTAGAGCCGCTGGCGCTGGGGCCAACGTCCTGACTTTC
TRBV11-1	.	TRBD1	TRBJ2-7	CASSITGGSGYEQYF	TGTGCCAGCAGCATTACAGGGGGCTCGGGGTACGAGCAGTACTTC
TRBV10-3	few	.	TRBJ1-1	CAISEGTPARGLNTEAFF	TGTGCCATCAGTGAGGGGACACCGGCGCGCGGATTGAACACTGAAGCTTTCTTT
TRBV7-2	few	.	TRBJ1-5	CASSPGHWRNYQMGRNQPQHF	TGTGCCAGCAGCCCGGGACATTGGAGAAATTACCAAATGGGGAGGAATCAGCCCCAGCATTTT
TRBV11-2	.	TRBD2	TRBJ2-1	CASSYGLAGGGEQFF	TGTGCCAGCAGCTATGGACTAGCGGGGGGCGGTGAGCAGTTCTTC
TRBV7-9	.	.	TRBJ2-7	CASSFLTGGYEQYF	TGTGCCAGCAGCTTCCTCACCGGGGGATACGAGCAGTACTTC
TRBV27	.	.	TRBJ2-2	CASSSTRTTGELFF	TGTGCCAGCAGTTCCACTAGGACCACCGGGGAGCTGTTTTTT
TRBV7-2	.	.	TRBJ2-3	CASSYTRSKVADTQYF	TGTGCCAGCAGCTATACCAGGTCAAAGGTGGCAGATACGCAGTATTTT
TRBV29-1	.	.	TRBJ2-3	CSVEGSTDTQYF	TGCAGCGTTGAGGGCTCCACAGATACGCAGTATTTT
TRBV27	.	TRBD2	TRBJ2-7	CASNGRGRGGRLEEQYF	TGTGCCAGCAACGGTAGGGGTCGGGGGGGCAGGTTGGAAGAGCAGTACTTC
TRBV13	few	TRBD2	TRBJ2-5	CASRPAGLAGETQYF	TGTGCCAGCAGGCCAGCGGGACTAGCAGGGGAGACCCAGTACTTC
TRBV7-6	few	.	TRBJ2-5	CASSLGWGQTQYF	TGTGCCAGCAGCTTAGGGTGGGGTCAGACCCAGTACTTC
TRBV11-2	.	.	TRBJ1-2	CASSLGYGYTF	TGTGCCAGCAGCTTAGGTTATGGCTACACCTTC
TRBV2	.	TRBD2	TRBJ2-1	CASRASGGAGYNEQFF	TGTGCCAGCCGGGCTAGCGGGGGGGCCGGCTACAATGAGCAGTTCTTC
TRBV7-2	few	.	TRBJ2-7	CASSSTGNEQYF	TGTGCCAGCAGCTCAACAGGGAATGAGCAGTACTTC
TRBV7-2	few	.	TRBJ2-3	CASSLRRDTQYF	TGTGCCAGCAGCTTAAGAAGGGATACGCAGTATTTT
TRBV7-2	few	.	TRBJ1-2	CASSLVLGPHHTF	TGTGCCAGCAGCTTAGTCTTAGGGCCCCATCACACCTTC
TRBV20-1	.	.	TRBJ2-1	CSARNRAETYNEQFF	TGCAGTGCTAGGAACAGGGCAGAAACGTACAATGAGCAGTTCTTC
TRBV4-1	once	.	TRBJ2-5	CASSQDRAGRQETQYF	TGCGCCAGCAGCCAAGATCGGGCAGGGCGACAAGAGACCCAGTACTTC
TRBV6-8	few	TRBD2	TRBJ2-2	CASMRGIGELFF	TGTGCCAGCATGCGGGGGATCGGGGAGCTGTTTTTT
TRBV27	few	.	TRBJ1-1	CASSFSRPINTEAFF	TGTGCCAGCAGTTTTAGCAGACCGATTAACACTGAAGCTTTCTTT
TRBV7-2	.	.	TRBJ1-1	CASSLEGNTEAFF	TGTGCCAGCAGCTTAGAGGGGAACACTGAAGCTTTCTTT
TRBV12-3/TRBV12-4	.	TRBD1	TRBJ2-5	CASSPDRAARETQYF	TGTGCCAGCAGTCCGGACAGGGCCGCTCGGGAGACCCAGTACTTC
TRBV4-1	many	.	TRBJ2-5	CASSLQETQYF	TGCGCCAGCAGCTTACAAGAGACCCAGTACTTC
TRBV12-3/TRBV12-4	few	TRBD1	TRBJ2-1	CASLSGQGKVNEQFF	TGTGCCAGTCTCTCCGGACAGGGGAAAGTCAATGAGCAGTTCTTC
TRBV7-3	few	.	TRBJ2-7	CASSLSLGSYEQYF	TGTGCCAGCAGCTTAAGTCTGGGTTCCTACGAGCAGTACTTC
TRBV11-2	few	TRBD2	TRBJ2-3	CASSPGLAGGITDTQYF	TGTGCCAGCAGCCCGGGACTAGCGGGGGGTATCACAGATACGCAGTATTTT
TRBV25-1	.	TRBD2	TRBJ2-1	CASTRGLAGDNEQFF	TGTGCCAGCACAAGAGGACTAGCGGGGGACAATGAGCAGTTCTTC
TRBV11-2	few	.	TRBJ2-6	CASSSTSREANVLTF	TGTGCCAGCAGCTCGACCTCTCGGGAGGCCAACGTCCTGACTTTC
TRBV10-3	few	.	TRBJ2-1	CAISATAGNEQFF	TGTGCCATCAGTGCTACCGCTGGCAATGAGCAGTTCTTC
TRBV2	.	.	TRBJ1-4	CASSVEKLFF	TGTGCCAGCAGTGTAGAAAAACTGTTTTTT
TRBV3-1	.	TRBD1	TRBJ1-5	CASSQDRTGYSNQPQHF	TGTGCCAGCAGCCAAGATAGGACAGGCTATAGCAATCAGCCCCAGCATTTT
TRBV12-3/TRBV12-4	few	.	TRBJ2-7	CASSFAGQYEQYF	TGTGCCAGCAGTTTTGCCGGACAGTACGAGCAGTACTTC
TRBV7-8	.	.	TRBJ1-1	CASSQEGFMLRGTEAFF	TGTGCCAGCAGTCAGGAGGGCTTCATGTTGCGAGGAACTGAAGCTTTCTTT
TRBV20-1	few	.	TRBJ2-7	CSARDLAYEQYF	TGCAGTGCTAGAGATCTGGCCTACGAGCAGTACTTC
TRBV7-9	.	TRBD1	TRBJ2-1	CASSPGTGPHHNEQFF	TGTGCCAGCAGCCCGGGGACAGGGCCCCACCACAATGAGCAGTTCTTC
TRBV6-2/TRBV6-3	.	.	TRBJ2-1	CASSSRHPYNEQFF	TGTGCCAGCAGTAGTAGACACCCTTACAATGAGCAGTTCTTC
TRBV14	few	.	TRBJ2-7	CASSRTPPYYEQYF	TGTGCCAGCAGCCGCACCCCCCCCTACTACGAGCAGTACTTC
TRBV7-8	.	.	TRBJ2-5	CASSQWTGPRETQYF	TGTGCCAGCAGCCAATGGACCGGACCGAGGGAGACCCAGTACTTC
TRBV29-1	.	.	TRBJ2-2	CSAGESGVTGELFF	TGCAGCGCAGGGGAAAGTGGGGTCACCGGGGAGCTGTTTTTT
TRBV6-2/TRBV6-3	.	.	TRBJ1-5	CATHGGENQPQHF	TGTGCCACCCACGGAGGGGAAAATCAGCCCCAGCATTTT
TRBV19	.	.	TRBJ2-7	CASSIGLASSYEQYF	TGTGCCAGTAGTATAGGCCTTGCATCTTCCTACGAGCAGTACTTC
TRBV5-6	few	.	TRBJ2-1	CASSLRGFSYNEQFF	TGTGCCAGCAGCTTGCGTGGATTTTCCTACAATGAGCAGTTCTTC
TRBV5-6	.	.	TRBJ1-1	CASSAQAGRAEAFF	TGTGCCAGCAGCGCGCAGGCGGGGAGGGCTGAAGCTTTCTTT